The next 17 T cell receptor beta chains were all read from a single sample in a study of blood T cells in healthy people across ages (dated by TCRdb to between 2014 and 2017). The library was obtained by 5' RACE. The sequencer was an Illumina HiSeq 2500. A second roughly 7 to 11 cycle PCR used a sample-barcoded 5' primer and a J-beta primer mix. Using fastp at Q25 and MiXCR, TCRdb reprocessed the public reads and kept productive beta chains. Rows are unified per CDR3 protein, each entry keeping the most common DNA and genes. A total of under 1,000,000 distinct CDR3 sequences appear in this sample, about 36% of them only once. Of the sample, approximately 13% falls within the top ten clones. Sequencing was performed on blood. The receptors derive from a man between 18 and 29 years old in good health.

The CDR3 nucleotides are TGCGCCAGCAGCCAGCCTGAAGGGTCCGCTGAAGCTTTCTTT. This translates into CASSQPEGSAEAFF. The chain has TRBV4-3 and TRBJ1-1, with unresolved D. This CDR3 has 14 amino acids. CDR1 is LGHNA and CDR2 is YSLEER in the germline V gene. The germline V and J ends were trimmed by 3 bases and 6 bases, with 14 bases remaining between them.

The chain uses TRBV28 and TRBJ1-2; 8 bases align to TRBD1. The CDR3 has 15 residues. Trimming removed 5 bases from V and 6 bases from J; junction bases left unmatched: 11. Germline CDR1 is MDHEN and CDR2 is SYDVKM. The CDR3 spells CASSHLPDRADGYTF. The CDR3 DNA sequence: TGTGCCAGCAGTCATCTCCCGGACAGGGCAGATGGCTACACCTTC.

The V call is TRBV20-1, the J call TRBJ2-1; TRBD2 matches at 7 bases. The DNA end is more similar to TRBJ2-7, so the J call may be wrong. The CDR3 extends over 15 amino acids. Germline CDR1 and CDR2: DFQATT and SNEGSKA (reference sequence). The CDR3 sequence is CSAPLGRGIYNEQYF. The CDR3 DNA is TGCAGTGCCCCCCTAGGGCGGGGGATTTACAATGAGCAGTACTTC.

V and J are TRBV12-3 or TRBV12-4 and TRBJ1-4; a possible D gene is TRBD1 (5 bases). The CDR3 runs 14 residues. The V and J ends lost 3 bases and 8 bases respectively, with 13 bases between them. This chain's CDR3 is CASSLDTLGEKLFF. Here the CDR3 DNA reads TGTGCCAGCAGTTTGGACACCTTGGGCGAAAAACTGTTTTTT.

To note about this clonotype: This may arise from a read error, as a much more abundant clone is one base away. V usage is TRBV7-9 and J usage is TRBJ2-1; 9 positions match TRBD2. This CDR3 is 16 amino acids long. V was clipped by 4 bases and J by 13 bases; unmatched bases: 17. Germline V lookup: CDR1 SEHNR, CDR2 FQNEAQ (reference sequence). CDR3 bases: TGTGCCAGCAGCTGGAAGCTAGCGGGGTGGATGGAGACCCAGTTCTTC. Protein: CASSWKLAGWMETQFF.

Regarding this clonotype: A much larger clone sits a single nucleotide away, making a read error possible. CDR3 region: CVSSGQNQPQHF. Here the CDR3 DNA reads TGTGTCAGCAGTGGACAGAACCAGCCCCAGCATTTT. The chain carries TRBV12-3 or TRBV12-4 and TRBJ1-5; a possible D gene is TRBD1 (6 bases). CDR3 length: 12 amino acids.

This clonotype appeared a few times. The chain recombines TRBV5-1 with TRBJ1-4; a weak D match, TRBD1 (5 bases). The CDR3 is made up of 15 amino acids. Trimming pared 2 bases from V and 2 bases from J, leaving 10 bases between. Germline V CDR1 and CDR2: SGHRS, YFSETQ. CDR3 sequence: CASSLSPGTNEKLFF. CDR3 DNA: TGCGCCAGCAGCTTAAGCCCAGGGACTAATGAAAAACTGTTTTTT.

The chain recombines TRBV29-1 with TRBJ2-3; D possibly corresponds to TRBD2 (7 bases). V shed 7 bases and J shed 2 bases, with 13 bases lying between them. Germline CDR1 and CDR2: SQVTM and ANQGSEA. This CDR3 region has 13 residues. CDR3 sequence: CSGDGGLTDTQYF. The CDR3 nucleotides are TGCAGCGGGGACGGGGGGCTCACAGATACGCAGTATTTT.

This clonotype was found a few times. The V call is TRBV20-1, the J call TRBJ2-1, with TRBD2 identical over 10 bases. V dropped 6 bases and J dropped 6; count of bases not matched to a gene: 11. Germline values: CDR1 DFQATT, CDR2 SNEGSKA (reference sequence). This CDR3 spans 15 amino acids. The CDR3 sequence: CSAIPAGGPFNEQFF. CDR3 nucleotide sequence: TGCAGTGCGATCCCAGCGGGGGGGCCTTTCAATGAGCAGTTCTTC.

This clonotype showed up many times. The V gene is TRBV4-3, the J gene TRBJ2-5; D may be TRBD1 (6 bases). The V end was cut by 0 bases, the J end by 1 base, with 18 bases between. This CDR3 is 18 amino acids long. Germline-derived CDR1 and CDR2 are LGHNA and YSLEER. The CDR3 sequence: CASSQDIVTGRSQETQYF. CDR3 DNA: TGCGCCAGCAGCCAAGATATCGTAACAGGGCGGTCCCAAGAGACCCAGTACTTC.

In DNA form, the CDR3 reads TGTGCCAGCAGCTTTGAACAGGGGGCGGGCTACGAGCAGTACTTC. Its protein is CASSFEQGAGYEQYF. The J gene is TRBJ2-7, the V gene TRBV7-9, with TRBD1 matching over 9 bases. The CDR3 consists of 15 residues. The germline gives CDR1 SEHNR, CDR2 FQNEAQ (reference sequence). Trimming cost V 3 bases and J 3 bases; bases outside gene matches: 6.

The CDR3 nucleotides are TGCGCCAGCAGCCAATCCGGCGGGTTTAGGAATGAGCAGTTCTTC. Translation gives CASSQSGGFRNEQFF. This chain connects TRBV4-3 to TRBJ2-1, with D perhaps matching TRBD2 (5 bases). The CDR3 consists of 15 residues. Germline CDR1 reads LGHNA; CDR2 reads YSLEER. Trimming shortened V by 2 bases and J by 7 bases, and 15 bases separated the two germline ends.

This clonotype was observed at least ten times. The chain recombines TRBV5-1 with TRBJ2-1, with a tentative D call TRBD1 (6 bases). Germline CDR1 and CDR2: SGHRS and YFSETQ. V dropped 2 bases and J dropped 3 bases, with 9 bases sitting between them. CDR3 length: 14 amino acids. The CDR3 coding sequence is TGCGCCAGCAGCTTAGGACAGCTCTACAATGAGCAGTTCTTC. Its protein product is CASSLGQLYNEQFF.

Concerning this clonotype: The junction departs from the called germline gene at one end, perhaps through a read error. This chain connects TRBV10-3 to TRBJ1-1, with D tentatively TRBD1 (6 bases). This CDR3 has 14 amino acids. CDR1 is ENHRY and CDR2 is SYGVKD in the germline V gene. The CDR3 reads CVISEAIGQQEAFF. Written as DNA, the CDR3 is TGTGTCATCAGTGAGGCTATCGGACAGCAAGAAGCTTTCTTT.

This clonotype came up many times. The rearrangement uses TRBV12-3 or TRBV12-4 and TRBJ1-2; no clear D. The CDR3 sequence is 12 residues long. Trimming took off 6 bases at V and 13 bases at J, with 18 bases between the two ends. The CDR3 nucleotides read TGTGCCAGCAGCCAACTCCGACGGGAAGGCACCTTC. Its protein product is CASSQLRREGTF.

The chain has TRBV7-2 and TRBJ2-5, with TRBD2 identical over 8 bases. The CDR3 consists of 15 residues. Looked up from germline, CDR1 is SGHTA and CDR2 is FQGNSA. J lost 5 bases, V lost 2 bases, and 7 bases had no gene match. The CDR3 reads CASSLRRGEPETQYF. The CDR3 DNA reads TGTGCCAGCAGCTTAAGGCGGGGGGAACCGGAGACCCAGTACTTC. Full variable domain (missing parts from reference TRBV7-2 and TRBJ2-5): GAGVSQSPSNKVTEKGKDVELRCDPISGHTALYWYRQSLGQGLEFLIYFQGNSAPDKSGLPSDRFSAERTGGSVSTLTIQRTQQEDSAVYLCASSLRRGEPETQYFGPGTRLLVL.

This clonotype has at least ten counts. The rearrangement joins TRBV5-5 to TRBJ1-2; D is perhaps TRBD1 (5 bases). V gave up 5 bases and J gave up 2 bases, with 13 bases separating them. CDR1 is SGHKS and CDR2 is YYEKEE in the germline V gene (reference sequence). This CDR3 region has 14 residues. The chain's CDR3 is CASSLAWGNYGYTF. In nucleotides, the CDR3 is TGTGCCAGCAGTTTAGCGTGGGGGAACTATGGCTACACCTTC.